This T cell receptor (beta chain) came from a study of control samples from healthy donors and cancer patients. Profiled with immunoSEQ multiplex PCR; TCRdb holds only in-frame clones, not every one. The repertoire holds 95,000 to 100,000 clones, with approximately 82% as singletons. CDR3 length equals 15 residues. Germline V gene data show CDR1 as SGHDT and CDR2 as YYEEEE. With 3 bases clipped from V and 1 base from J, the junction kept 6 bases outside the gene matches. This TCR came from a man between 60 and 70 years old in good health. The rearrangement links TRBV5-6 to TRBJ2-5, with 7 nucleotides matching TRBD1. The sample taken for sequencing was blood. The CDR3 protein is CASSYLGQLQETQYF. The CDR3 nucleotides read TGTGCCAGCAGCTACCTGGGACAGCTCCAAGAGACCCAGTACTTC. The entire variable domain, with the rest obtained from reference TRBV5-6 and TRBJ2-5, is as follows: DAGVTQSPTHLIKTRGQQVTLRCSPKSGHDTVSWYQQALGQGPQFIFQYYEEEERQRGNFPDRFSGHQFPNYSSELNVNALLLGDSALYLCASSYLGQLQETQYFGPGTRLLVL.